The rows below give T cell receptor beta chains drawn from one sample of a study of shared clonotypes between healthy human individuals. Clones were read by immunoSEQ multiplex PCR, and TCRdb kept only the in-frame ones, dropping some. The sample includes some 500,000 clones, roughly 95% of them seen just once. The source material was naive CD4+ T cells sorted from blood. Receptor source: a woman in her twenties or thirties in good health. Both conserved end residues are part of each CDR3. The D gene is left open where the match is weak. Part of the rows lack a size; the others show once, few, many or a class for expanded clones.

clone_size,j_call,cdr3_length,v_call,d_call,cdr3_nt,cdr3_aa
-,TRBJ1-5,17,TRBV15,-,TGTGCCACCAGCAGAGATGCTCGTAGACAGGGCAATCAGCCCCAGCATTTT,CATSRDARRQGNQPQHF
-,TRBJ2-1,16,TRBV7-6,TRBD2,TGTGCCAGCAGCTTAGCTGCCAGCGGGAGGTACAATGAGCAGTTCTTC,CASSLAASGRYNEQFF
-,TRBJ2-2,15,TRBV6-5,-,TGTGCCAGCAGCGACGGCGGAGTAGACACCGGGGAGCTGTTTTTT,CASSDGGVDTGELFF
-,TRBJ2-7,15,TRBV18,-,TGTGCCAGCTCACCAAAAACAGGGTCCCCCTACGAGCAGTACTTC,CASSPKTGSPYEQYF
-,TRBJ2-3,17,TRBV5-4,TRBD2,TGTGCCAGCAGCTTGGGAGGTCTAGCGGGGGGGACAGATACGCAGTATTTT,CASSLGGLAGGTDTQYF
-,TRBJ2-7,13,TRBV29-1,-,TGCAGCGTTGACGACGGCATTGGGAACGAGCAGTACTTC,CSVDDGIGNEQYF
-,TRBJ1-5,15,TRBV6-1,TRBD1,TGTGCCAGCATGGGGACAGGGATTAGCAATCAGCCCCAGCATTTT,CASMGTGISNQPQHF
-,TRBJ1-2,13,TRBV28,-,TGTGCCAGCAGTTCCGACTGGGCTTGGGGCTACACCTTC,CASSSDWAWGYTF
-,TRBJ1-2,13,TRBV6-5,-,TGTGCCAGCAGCATCACAGGGAACTATGGCTACACCTTC,CASSITGNYGYTF
-,TRBJ1-1,13,TRBV15,-,TGTGCCACCAGCAGAGATCGGGATACTGAAGCTTTCTTT,CATSRDRDTEAFF
-,TRBJ2-7,13,TRBV5-1,-,TGCGCCAGCAGCTTCGGCAGAGGGGACGAGCAGTACTTC,CASSFGRGDEQYF
-,TRBJ1-3,16,TRBV13,-,TGTGCCAGCAGCTCACTCGGGGCCTCGCCCTTAAACACCATATATTTT,CASSSLGASPLNTIYF
-,TRBJ2-2,19,TRBV27,TRBD1,TGTGCCAGCAGTTTTAAGGGACAGGGGACGGGGAGTAAGTCCGGGGAGCTGTTTTTT,CASSFKGQGTGSKSGELFF
once,TRBJ2-7,15,TRBV7-2,-,TGTGCCAGCAGCTTAGCGGGGACGCGGTCCTACGAGCAGTACTTC,CASSLAGTRSYEQYF
-,TRBJ2-3,14,TRBV2,-,TGTGCCAGCATTTGGGACACCCAGACAGATACGCAGTATTTT,CASIWDTQTDTQYF
-,TRBJ1-2,13,TRBV27,-,TGTGCCAGCAGGGGGACGAATAACTATGGCTACACCTTC,CASRGTNNYGYTF
-,TRBJ2-7,12,TRBV2,-,TGTGCCAGCAAGATGGCCGGCTACGAGCAGTACTTC,CASKMAGYEQYF
-,TRBJ2-7,16,TRBV11-2,-,TGTGCCAGCAGCTTGGAGGGGGGGAGAGGATCCTACGAGCAGTACTTC,CASSLEGGRGSYEQYF
-,TRBJ2-3,17,TRBV12-5,TRBD2,TGTGCTAGTGGTTTACGAGGACTAGCGGGAGGGAAGAATACGCAGTATTTT,CASGLRGLAGGKNTQYF
-,TRBJ2-5,15,TRBV4-1,TRBD2,TGCGCCAGCAGCCATGGTTTAGCGGGAGAAGAGACCCAGTACTTC,CASSHGLAGEETQYF
once,TRBJ2-7,16,TRBV7-2,TRBD2,TGTGCCAGCAGCTTAAGTGGACTAGCGGGAGGCTACGAGCAGTACTTC,CASSLSGLAGGYEQYF
-,TRBJ2-1,15,TRBV4-2,TRBD2,TGTGCCAGCAGCCAAGGACTAGCAGCCTACAATGAGCAGTTCTTC,CASSQGLAAYNEQFF
-,TRBJ2-2,17,TRBV14,-,TGTGCCAGCAGCCAAGATCCTCACCGAAGGGACACCGGGGAGCTGTTTTTT,CASSQDPHRRDTGELFF
-,TRBJ1-2,14,TRBV28,TRBD1,TGTGCCAGCAGTTTAGTGACAGGGGGTTATGGCTACACCTTC,CASSLVTGGYGYTF
-,TRBJ2-1,15,TRBV11-1,TRBD1,TGTGCCAGCAGACGTACGGGACAGGGCCACAATGAGCAGTTCTTC,CASRRTGQGHNEQFF
-,TRBJ2-7,12,TRBV6-5,-,TGTGCCAGCTCGAGTAACCGCTACGAGCAGTACTTC,CASSSNRYEQYF
-,TRBJ1-2,15,TRBV27,-,TGTGCCAGCAGTTTAAAAGGACCTGGTGGCTATGGCTACACCTTC,CASSLKGPGGYGYTF
-,TRBJ2-7,14,TRBV6-1,-,TGTGCCAGCAGAGGAGACAGGTCTAACTACGAGCAGTACTTC,CASRGDRSNYEQYF
-,TRBJ2-7,14,TRBV10-1,-,TGCGCCAGCAGTACTCAGGAATCCTCCTACGAGCAGTACTTC,CASSTQESSYEQYF
-,TRBJ2-7,15,TRBV6-6,-,TGTGCCAGCAGCTACCAACAGGGGACTCCAGGGGAGCAGTACTTC,CASSYQQGTPGEQYF
-,TRBJ2-6,14,TRBV29-1,-,TGCAGCGTTGAGTCTGGGCCAGGGGCCAACGTCCTGACTTTC,CSVESGPGANVLTF
-,TRBJ2-7,14,TRBV9,-,TGTGCCAGCAGGTCTACAGGCGGCGGGTACGAGCAGTACTTC,CASRSTGGGYEQYF